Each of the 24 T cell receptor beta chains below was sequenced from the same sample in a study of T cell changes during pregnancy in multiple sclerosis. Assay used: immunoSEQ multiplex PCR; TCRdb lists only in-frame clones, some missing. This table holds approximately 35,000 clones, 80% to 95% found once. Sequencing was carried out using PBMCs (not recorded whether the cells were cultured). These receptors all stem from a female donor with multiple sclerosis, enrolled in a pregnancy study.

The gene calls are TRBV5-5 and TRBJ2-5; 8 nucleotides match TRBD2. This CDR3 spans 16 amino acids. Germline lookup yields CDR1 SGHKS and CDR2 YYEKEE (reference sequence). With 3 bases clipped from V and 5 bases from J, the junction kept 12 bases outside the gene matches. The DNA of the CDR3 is TGTGCCAGCAGCTCAAGGACTAGCCCCCGAAGTGAGACCCAGTACTTC. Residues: CASSSRTSPRSETQYF.

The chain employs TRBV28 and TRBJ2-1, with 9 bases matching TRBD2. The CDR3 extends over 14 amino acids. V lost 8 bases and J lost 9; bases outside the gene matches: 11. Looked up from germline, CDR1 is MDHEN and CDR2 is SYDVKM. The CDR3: CASVNSGSYPEQFF. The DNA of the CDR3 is TGTGCCAGCGTAAATAGCGGGAGCTATCCTGAGCAGTTCTTC.

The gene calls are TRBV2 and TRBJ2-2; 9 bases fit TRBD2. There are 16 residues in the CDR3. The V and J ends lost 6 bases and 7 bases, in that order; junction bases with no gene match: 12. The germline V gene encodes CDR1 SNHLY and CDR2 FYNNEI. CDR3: CASRQLAGVSVGELFF. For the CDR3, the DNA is TGTGCCAGCAGACAATTAGCGGGAGTTAGTGTCGGGGAGCTGTTTTTT.

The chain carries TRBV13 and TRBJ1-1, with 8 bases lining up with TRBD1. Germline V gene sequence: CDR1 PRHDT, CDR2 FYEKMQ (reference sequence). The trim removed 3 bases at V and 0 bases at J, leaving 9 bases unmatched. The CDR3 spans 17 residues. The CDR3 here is CASSFGQGLPMNTEAFF. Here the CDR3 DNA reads TGTGCCAGCAGCTTTGGACAGGGCCTTCCAATGAACACTGAAGCTTTCTTT.

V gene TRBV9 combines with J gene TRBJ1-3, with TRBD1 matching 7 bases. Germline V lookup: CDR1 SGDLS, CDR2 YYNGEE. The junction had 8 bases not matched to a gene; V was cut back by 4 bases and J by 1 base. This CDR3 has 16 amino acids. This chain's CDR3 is CASSTQQGPSGNTIYF. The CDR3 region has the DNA TGTGCCAGCAGCACACAACAGGGGCCTTCTGGAAACACCATATATTTT.

The CDR3 loop is CASSPRASTHALDTQYF. The CDR3 DNA reads as TGTGCCAGCAGCCCAAGGGCGTCGACTCACGCCTTGGATACGCAGTATTTT. The V gene is TRBV27, the J gene TRBJ2-3; the D is unclear. V gave up 6 bases and J gave up 6 bases, with 25 bases separating them. CDR3 length: 17 residues. The germline V gene has CDR1 MNHEY and CDR2 SMNVEV (reference sequence).

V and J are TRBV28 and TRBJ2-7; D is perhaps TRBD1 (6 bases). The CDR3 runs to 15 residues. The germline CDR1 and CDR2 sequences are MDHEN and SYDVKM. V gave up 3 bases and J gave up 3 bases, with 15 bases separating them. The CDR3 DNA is TGTGCCAGCAGTTTGGTCAGGGGTCCCAACTACGAGCAGTACTTC. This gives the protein CASSLVRGPNYEQYF.

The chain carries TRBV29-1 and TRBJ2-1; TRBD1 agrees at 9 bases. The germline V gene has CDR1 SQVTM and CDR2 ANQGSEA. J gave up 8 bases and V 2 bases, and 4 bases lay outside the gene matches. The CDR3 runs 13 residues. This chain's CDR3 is CSVEKDRGDEQFF. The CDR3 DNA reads TGCAGCGTTGAAAAGGACAGGGGTGATGAGCAGTTCTTC.

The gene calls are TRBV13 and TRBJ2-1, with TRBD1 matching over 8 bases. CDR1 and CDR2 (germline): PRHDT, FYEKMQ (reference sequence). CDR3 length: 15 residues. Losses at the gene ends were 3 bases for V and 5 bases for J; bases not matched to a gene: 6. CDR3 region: CASSLPQGANNEQFF. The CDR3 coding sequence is TGTGCCAGCAGCTTGCCCCAGGGGGCGAACAATGAGCAGTTCTTC. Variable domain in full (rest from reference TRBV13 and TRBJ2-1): AAGVIQSPRHLIKEKRETATLKCYPIPRHDTVYWYQQGPGQDPQFLISFYEKMQSDKGSIPDRFSAQQFSDYHSELNMSSLELGDSALYFCASSLPQGANNEQFFGPGTRLTVL.

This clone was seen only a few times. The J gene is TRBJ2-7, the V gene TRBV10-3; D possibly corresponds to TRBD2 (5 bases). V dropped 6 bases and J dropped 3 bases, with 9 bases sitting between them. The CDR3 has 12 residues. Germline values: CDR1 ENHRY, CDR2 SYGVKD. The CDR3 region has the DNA TGTGCCATCAGGGGGAGTAACTACGAGCAGTACTTC. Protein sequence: CAIRGSNYEQYF.

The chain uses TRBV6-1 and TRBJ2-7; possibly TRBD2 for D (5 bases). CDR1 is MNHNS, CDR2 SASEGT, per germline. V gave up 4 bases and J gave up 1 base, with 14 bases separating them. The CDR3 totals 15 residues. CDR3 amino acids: CASSAVAGGSYEQYF. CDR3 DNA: TGTGCCAGCAGTGCTGTAGCCGGAGGATCCTACGAGCAGTACTTC.

CDR3 nucleotides: TGTGCCAGCTCCCATGAAATGCCTGCAGATACGCAGTATTTT. Its translation: CASSHEMPADTQYF. The chain couples TRBV18 to TRBJ2-3, with D hard to call. V was pared by 6 bases and J by 4 bases, with 14 bases between. CDR1 and CDR2 (germline): KGHSH, LQKENI. The CDR3 totals 14 residues.

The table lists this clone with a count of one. The DNA of the CDR3 is TGTGCCAGCAGTTATCGACAGGTACAGCTAGAGACCCAGTACTTC. It is translated as CASSYRQVQLETQYF. The V call is TRBV27, the J call TRBJ2-5; D may be TRBD1 (6 bases). V was pared by 4 bases and J by 4 bases, with 16 bases between. CDR1 is MNHEY, CDR2 SMNVEV, per germline (reference sequence). The CDR3 contains 15 residues.

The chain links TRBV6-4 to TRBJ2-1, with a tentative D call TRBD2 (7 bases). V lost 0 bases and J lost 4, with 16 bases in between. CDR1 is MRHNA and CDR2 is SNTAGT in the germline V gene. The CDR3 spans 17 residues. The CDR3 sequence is CASSDSPSGGGYNEQFF. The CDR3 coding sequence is TGTGCCAGCAGTGACTCTCCTAGCGGAGGGGGATACAATGAGCAGTTCTTC.

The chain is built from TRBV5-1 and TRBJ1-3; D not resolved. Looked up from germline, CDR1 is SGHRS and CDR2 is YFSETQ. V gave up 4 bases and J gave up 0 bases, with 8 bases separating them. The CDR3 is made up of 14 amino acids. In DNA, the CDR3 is TGCGCCAGCAGCCCGGACGGCTCTGGAAACACCATATATTTT. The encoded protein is CASSPDGSGNTIYF.

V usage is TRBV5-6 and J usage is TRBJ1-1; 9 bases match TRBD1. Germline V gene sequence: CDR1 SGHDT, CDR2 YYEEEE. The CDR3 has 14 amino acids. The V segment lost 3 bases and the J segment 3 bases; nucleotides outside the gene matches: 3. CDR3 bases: TGTGCCAGCAGCTGGACAGGGGCGGACACTGAAGCTTTCTTT. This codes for CASSWTGADTEAFF. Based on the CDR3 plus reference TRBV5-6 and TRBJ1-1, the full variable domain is DAGVTQSPTHLIKTRGQQVTLRCSPKSGHDTVSWYQQALGQGPQFIFQYYEEEERQRGNFPDRFSGHQFPNYSSELNVNALLLGDSALYLCASSWTGADTEAFFGQGTRLTVV.

The CDR3 region is CASSSRGENTEAFF. DNA of the CDR3: TGTGCCAGCAGTTCCAGGGGCGAGAACACTGAAGCTTTCTTT. This chain uses TRBV7-9 with TRBJ1-1, with D tentatively TRBD1 (6 bases). The CDR3 loop spans 14 amino acids. V was pared by 6 bases and J by 1 base, with 12 bases between. Germline V CDR1 and CDR2: SEHNR, FQNEAQ (reference sequence).

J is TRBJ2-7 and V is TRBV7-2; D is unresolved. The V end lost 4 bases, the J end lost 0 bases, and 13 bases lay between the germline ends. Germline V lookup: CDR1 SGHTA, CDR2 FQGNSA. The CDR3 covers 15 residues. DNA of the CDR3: TGTGCCAGCAGCTCCTGGGGTGCACTCTCCTACGAGCAGTACTTC. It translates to CASSSWGALSYEQYF.

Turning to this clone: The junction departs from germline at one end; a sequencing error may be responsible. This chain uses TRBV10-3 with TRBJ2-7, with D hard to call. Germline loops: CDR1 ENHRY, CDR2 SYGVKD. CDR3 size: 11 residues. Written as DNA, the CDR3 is TGTGTCATCAGTGAGTCGAGCGAGCAGTACTTC. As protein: CVISESSEQYF.

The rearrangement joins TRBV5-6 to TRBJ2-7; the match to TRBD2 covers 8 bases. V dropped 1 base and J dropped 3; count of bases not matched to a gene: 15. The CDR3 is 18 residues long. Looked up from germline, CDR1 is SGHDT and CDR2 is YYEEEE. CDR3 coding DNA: TGTGCCAGCAGCTTGAGGTGGCTAGCGGGTGTCCCAAGCTACGAGCAGTACTTC. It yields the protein CASSLRWLAGVPSYEQYF.

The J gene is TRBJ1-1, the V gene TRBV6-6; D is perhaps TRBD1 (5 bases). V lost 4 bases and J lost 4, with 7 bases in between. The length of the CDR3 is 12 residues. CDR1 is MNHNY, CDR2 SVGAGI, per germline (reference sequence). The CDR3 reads CASSWGGTEAFF. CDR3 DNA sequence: TGTGCCAGCAGTTGGGGGGGCACTGAAGCTTTCTTT.

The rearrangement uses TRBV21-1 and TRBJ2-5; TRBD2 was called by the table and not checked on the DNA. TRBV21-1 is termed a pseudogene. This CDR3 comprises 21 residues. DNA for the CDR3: TGTGCCAGCAGCAGGATTGGGACTAGCGGGAGGCTAAAGGGGCTTAGAGAGACCCAGTACTTC. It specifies CASSRIGTSGRLKGLRETQYF.

CDR3 region: CASRLQGATNEKLFF. CDR3 nucleotides: TGCGCCAGCCGTCTTCAGGGGGCAACTAATGAAAAACTGTTTTTT. The rearrangement links TRBV5-1 to TRBJ1-4, with 7 bases matching TRBD1. The trim removed 7 bases at V and 0 bases at J, leaving 6 bases unmatched. The CDR3 is 15 amino acids. CDR1 is SGHRS, CDR2 YFSETQ, per germline.

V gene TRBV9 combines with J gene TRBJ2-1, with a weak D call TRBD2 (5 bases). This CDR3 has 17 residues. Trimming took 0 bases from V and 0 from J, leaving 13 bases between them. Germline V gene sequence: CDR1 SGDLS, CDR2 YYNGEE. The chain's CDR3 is CASSVESGSSSYNEQFF. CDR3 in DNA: TGTGCCAGCAGCGTAGAAAGCGGATCAAGCTCCTACAATGAGCAGTTCTTC.